The text below deals with one TCR beta chain. Its target is unknown. The CDR3 has 15 residues. The ends were cut back, 5 bases at V and 4 bases at J, with 17 bases in the middle. The germline V gene has CDR1 SEHNR and CDR2 FQNEAQ (reference sequence). The sample belongs to a study of cytomegalovirus exposure and HLA in healthy donors. Broader study findings: Versus the approximately 700-donor mean, an Asian-associated ancestry cluster reportedly showed fewer N-insertions in a later analysis. In vitro checks showed that a few CMV-associated chains really do target CMV antigens.

13 Jbeta primers and 60 Vbeta primers were used for the PCR. Assay: immunoSEQ multiplex PCR; the TCRdb copy retains only in-frame clones and omits some. The sample contains more than 95,000 clones, over 60% of which appear only once. Nominally healthy donors provided the samples, though records likely missed some immune exposures. V usage is TRBV7-9 and J usage is TRBJ2-5, with D maybe TRBD1 (6 bases). The receptor comes from a man between 60 and 75 years old in good health and CMV-seropositive. Sequencing input: PBMCs. In DNA form, the CDR3 reads TGTGCCAGCAGCCCGCCGCGTCCAGGGGCAGAGACCCAGTACTTC. Amino acids: CASSPPRPGAETQYF.